This TCR beta chain was documented in a study of blood T cell repertoires in COVID-19. Study details: The origin of the acute and convalescent COVID-19 samples was the United States, Italy and Spain. Nucleic acid was either cDNA or gDNA, and it came from T cells, B-cell-depleted T cells, or PBMCs.

In the authors' workflow: Amplification of reference gene primers provided the estimated nucleated cell counts. This table comes from immunoSEQ multiplex PCR, and its TCRdb copy is limited to in-frame clones, with some not included. V, J and clone size are taken as reported in that table, and D and trimming were inferred from the DNA itself. Of 70,000 to 95,000 clones detected, approximately 80% appear once; the ten largest clones hold about 12%. This CDR3 contains 18 residues. The germline V gene encodes CDR1 LGHNA and CDR2 YSLEER. The trim removed 0 bases at V and 5 bases at J, leaving 11 bases unmatched.

Sequencing used peripheral blood. This TCR was recovered from a middle-aged woman with active or convalescent COVID-19. This rearrangement joins TRBV4-3 to TRBJ1-1; 11 nucleotides align to TRBD1. CDR3: CASSQDRGQGVYGTEAFF. The CDR3 DNA is TGCGCCAGCAGCCAAGATAGGGGACAGGGGGTTTATGGAACTGAAGCTTTCTTT.